Listed here are 9 T cell receptor beta chains from one sample, sequenced in a study of neurological immune-mediated disorders. MiXCR, applied by TCRdb to the 5' RACE reads, yields one record per CDR3 protein. The data hold 25,000 to 35,000 distinct CDR3 sequences, with approximately 1.5% observed a single time. The specimen sequenced was PBMCs. The receptors here all came from a woman aged 25 to 39 with multiple sclerosis.

The sample holds many counts of this clonotype. The chain has TRBV4-1 and TRBJ1-2; TRBD1 matches at 9 bases. Germline trimming cut 0 bases from V and 7 bases from J; bases unmatched to any gene: 12. The germline gives CDR1 MGHRA, CDR2 YSYEKL. The CDR3 has 17 residues. Here the CDR3 reads CASSQDIWGQGMRGYTF. The DNA for the CDR3 is TGCGCCAGCAGCCAAGATATTTGGGGACAGGGAATGCGTGGCTACACCTTC.

This clonotype was seen at least ten times. The J gene is TRBJ1-1, the V gene TRBV5-1, with 10 positions matching TRBD1. The CDR3 has 14 residues. After removal of 2 bases from V and 11 bases from J, the junction contained 9 bases not matched to a gene. CDR1 and CDR2 (germline): SGHRS, YFSETQ. The CDR3 sequence: CASSFLGTGESAFF. CDR3 nucleotide sequence: TGCGCCAGCAGCTTCCTCGGGACAGGGGAAAGCGCTTTCTTT.

Many counts were recorded for this clonotype. The chain combines TRBV19 with TRBJ2-7; D may match TRBD1 or TRBD2 (6 bases each). The CDR3 extends over 13 amino acids. CDR1 LNHDA and CDR2 SQIVND come from the germline V gene (reference sequence). The ends were cut back, 1 base at V and 6 bases at J, with 10 bases in the middle. The CDR3 DNA reads as TGTGCCAGTAGTATAGCGGGGGCGAGCGAGCAGTACTTC. Its translation is CASSIAGASEQYF.

This clonotype appeared many times. The chain employs TRBV20-1 and TRBJ2-7; TRBD2 matches 9 bases. The CDR3 runs to 13 residues. Germline CDR1 and CDR2: DFQATT and SNEGSKA (reference sequence). The V and J ends lost 7 bases and 0 bases, in that order; junction bases with no gene match: 4. This CDR3 reads CSGSGGPSYEQYF. CDR3 nucleotide sequence: TGCAGTGGCAGCGGGGGGCCCTCCTACGAGCAGTACTTC.

This clonotype has ten or more counts. This chain uses TRBV12-3 or TRBV12-4 with TRBJ1-2; TRBD1 agrees at 11 bases. The CDR3 extends over 15 amino acids. Trimming removed 5 bases from V and 4 bases from J; junction bases left unmatched: 6. The chain's CDR3 is CASSRGTGGIYGYTF. In DNA form, the CDR3 reads TGTGCCAGCAGTCGAGGGACAGGGGGTATCTATGGCTACACCTTC.

This clonotype was counted many times. This sequence joins TRBV20-1 and TRBJ2-3, with 12 bases that match TRBD2. The germline gives CDR1 DFQATT, CDR2 SNEGSKA (reference sequence). The CDR3 is 17 residues long. After removal of 4 bases from V and 1 base from J, the junction contained 9 bases not matched to a gene. The CDR3 sequence: CSATTSGGESGTDTQYF. The CDR3 region has the DNA TGCAGTGCTACGACTAGCGGGGGAGAGTCGGGCACAGATACGCAGTATTTT.

This clonotype was recorded many times. The chain couples TRBV5-1 to TRBJ2-6, with TRBD1 as a possible D gene (5 bases). V was cut by 4 bases and J by 1 base, with 21 bases left in between. In germline, CDR1 is SGHRS, CDR2 YFSETQ. This CDR3 spans 19 amino acids. The CDR3 region has the DNA TGCGCCAGCAGCGCGAGGAGTGGACACATGGCTTCTGGGGCCAACGTCCTGACTTTC. It yields the protein CASSARSGHMASGANVLTF.

This clonotype occurred many times. The chain is built from TRBV7-8 and TRBJ2-5; D might be TRBD2 (6 bases). Looked up from germline, CDR1 is SGHVS and CDR2 is FQNEAQ. The CDR3 loop spans 16 amino acids. Trimming took off 1 base at V and 5 bases at J, with 17 bases between the two ends. The CDR3 here is CASSLVGGKGWETQYF. The CDR3, as DNA: TGTGCCAGCAGCTTAGTTGGGGGGAAAGGATGGGAGACCCAGTACTTC.

This clonotype was recorded at least ten times. V gene TRBV3-1 combines with J gene TRBJ2-3; D call uncertain. The CDR3 runs to 13 residues. V lost 1 base, J lost 2 bases, and 4 bases lay in between. Germline values: CDR1 LGHDT, CDR2 YNNKEL (reference sequence). CDR3 sequence: CASSQALTDTQYF. In DNA form, the CDR3 reads TGTGCCAGCAGCCAAGCTCTCACAGATACGCAGTATTTT.